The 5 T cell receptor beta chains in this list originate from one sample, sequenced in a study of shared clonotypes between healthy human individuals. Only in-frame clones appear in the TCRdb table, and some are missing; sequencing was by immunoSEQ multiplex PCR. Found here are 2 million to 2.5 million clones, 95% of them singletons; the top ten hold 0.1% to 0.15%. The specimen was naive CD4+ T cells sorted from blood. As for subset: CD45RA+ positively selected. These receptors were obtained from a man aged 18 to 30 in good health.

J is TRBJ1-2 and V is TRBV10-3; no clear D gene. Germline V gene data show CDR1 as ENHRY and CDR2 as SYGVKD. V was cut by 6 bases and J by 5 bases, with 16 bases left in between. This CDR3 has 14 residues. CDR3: CAISSKGEAYGYTF. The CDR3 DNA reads TGTGCCATCAGCTCCAAAGGTGAAGCGTATGGCTACACCTTC.

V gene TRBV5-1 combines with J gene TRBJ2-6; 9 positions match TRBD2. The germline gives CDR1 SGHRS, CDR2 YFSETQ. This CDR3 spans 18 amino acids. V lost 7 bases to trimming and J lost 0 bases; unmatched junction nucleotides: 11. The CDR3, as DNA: TGCGCCAGCGCGGGGGTCCTAGCGGGATTCTCTGGGGCCAACGTCCTGACTTTC. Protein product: CASAGVLAGFSGANVLTF.

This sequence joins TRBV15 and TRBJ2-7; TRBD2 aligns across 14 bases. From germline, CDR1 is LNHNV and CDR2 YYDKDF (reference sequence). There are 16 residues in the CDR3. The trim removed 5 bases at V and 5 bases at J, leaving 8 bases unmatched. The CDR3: CATSAGLAGARNEQYF. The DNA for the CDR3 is TGTGCCACCAGCGCGGGACTAGCGGGAGCTAGAAACGAGCAGTACTTC.

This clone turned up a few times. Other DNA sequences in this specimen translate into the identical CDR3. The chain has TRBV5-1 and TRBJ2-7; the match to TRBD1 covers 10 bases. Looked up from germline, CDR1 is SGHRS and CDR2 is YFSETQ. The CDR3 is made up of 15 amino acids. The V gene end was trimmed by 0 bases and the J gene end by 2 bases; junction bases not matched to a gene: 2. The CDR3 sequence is CASSLGGTGAYEQYF. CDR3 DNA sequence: TGCGCCAGCAGCTTGGGTGGGACAGGGGCCTACGAGCAGTACTTC.

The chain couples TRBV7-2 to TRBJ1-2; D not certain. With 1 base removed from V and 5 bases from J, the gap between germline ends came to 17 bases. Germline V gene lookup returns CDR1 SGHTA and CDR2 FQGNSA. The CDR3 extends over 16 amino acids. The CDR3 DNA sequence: TGTGCCAGCAGCTTAGTTTGGCAGGAGGATGAATATGGCTACACCTTC. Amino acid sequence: CASSLVWQEDEYGYTF.